These 23 T cell receptor beta chains share one sample of origin, sequenced in a study of shared clonotypes between healthy human individuals. The naive CD8 population came from CD45RO-negative cells selected for CCR7, without terminally differentiated effector memory CD45RA+ cells. Libraries were prepared by immunoSEQ multiplex PCR; TCRdb keeps only in-frame clonotypes and omits some of them. Altogether around 600,000 clones are present, roughly 98% being singletons, with the ten largest covering 0.3%. The specimen was naive CD8+ T cells sorted from blood. These receptors were obtained from a man in his thirties or forties in good health.

This chain links TRBV9 with TRBJ2-1; D uncertain. CDR1 is SGDLS, CDR2 YYNGEE, per germline. The CDR3 has 15 residues. Trimming left V 0 bases short and J 1 base short, with 8 bases between. The CDR3 coding sequence is TGTGCCAGCAGCGTAGCTATGGTTTCCTACAATGAGCAGTTCTTC. Its protein product is CASSVAMVSYNEQFF.

This chain connects TRBV28 to TRBJ2-3; 9 bases are shared with TRBD1. Germline V gene lookup returns CDR1 MDHEN and CDR2 SYDVKM. After removal of 5 bases from V and 4 bases from J, the junction contained 7 bases not matched to a gene. The CDR3 is made up of 15 amino acids. CDR3 region: CASSTNDRGSDTQYF. Here the CDR3 DNA reads TGTGCCAGCAGTACGAACGACAGGGGGTCAGATACGCAGTATTTT.

V usage is TRBV2 and J usage is TRBJ2-1; a possible D gene is TRBD2 (5 bases). The V and J ends lost 0 bases and 5 bases respectively, with 14 bases between them. The CDR3 has 16 residues. In germline, CDR1 is SNHLY, CDR2 FYNNEI. CDR3 protein: CASSEALLGRNNEQFF. CDR3 nucleotide sequence: TGTGCCAGCAGTGAAGCGCTTCTTGGGAGAAACAATGAGCAGTTCTTC. Combining the CDR3 with reference TRBV2 and TRBJ2-1 gives the whole variable domain EPEVTQTPSHQVTQMGQEVILRCVPISNHLYFYWYRQILGQKVEFLVSFYNNEISEKSEIFDDQFSVERPDGSNFTLKIRSTKLEDSAMYFCASSEALLGRNNEQFFGPGTRLTVL.

The rearrangement uses TRBV7-9 and TRBJ1-1; unclear D gene. The CDR3 length is 15 residues. Per germline, CDR1 SEHNR and CDR2 FQNEAQ (reference sequence). Trimming removed 3 bases at V and 1 base at J, with 12 bases between. The CDR3 loop is CASSFGLRSNTEAFF. DNA for the CDR3: TGTGCCAGCAGCTTTGGTCTCAGGTCGAACACTGAAGCTTTCTTT. Full variable domain (remainder filled in from reference TRBV7-9 and TRBJ1-1): DTGVSQNPRHKITKRGQNVTFRCDPISEHNRLYWYRQTLGQGPEFLTYFQNEAQLEKSRLLSDRFSAERPKGSFSTLEIQRTEQGDSAMYLCASSFGLRSNTEAFFGQGTRLTVV.

This sequence joins TRBV29-1 and TRBJ2-7; tentative D call: TRBD1 (6 bases). The CDR3 totals 13 residues. The germline V gene has CDR1 SQVTM and CDR2 ANQGSEA. Deletions cut 5 bases from V and 0 bases from J, with 11 bases between. This CDR3 reads CSVRDISSYEQYF. CDR3 bases: TGCAGCGTTCGGGACATAAGCTCCTACGAGCAGTACTTC.

The chain is built from TRBV6-6 and TRBJ1-5, with no clear D. With 5 bases removed from V and 6 bases from J, the gap between germline ends came to 14 bases. CDR1 MNHNY and CDR2 SVGAGI come from the germline V gene (reference sequence). The CDR3 length is 14 residues. The chain's CDR3 is CASSPLLEGQPQHF. The CDR3 coding sequence is TGTGCCAGCAGTCCCCTCCTGGAAGGTCAGCCCCAGCATTTT.

This chain joins TRBV2 and TRBJ2-7; weak D call: TRBD2 (5 bases). Trimming removed 9 bases from V and 6 bases from J, with 15 bases in between. The CDR3 totals 12 residues. Germline lookup yields CDR1 SNHLY and CDR2 FYNNEI. CDR3: CASLEGVGEQYF. CDR3 DNA sequence: TGTGCCAGTCTTGAGGGAGTGGGCGAGCAGTACTTC.

The J gene is TRBJ1-1, the V gene TRBV6-5, with TRBD1 matching over 7 bases. The germline gives CDR1 MNHEY, CDR2 SVGAGI. Trimming took 5 bases from V and 5 from J; bases not matched to a gene: 8. The CDR3 is made up of 14 amino acids. The CDR3 loop is CASSRTGDLTEAFF. DNA of the CDR3: TGTGCCAGCAGTCGAACAGGGGATCTGACTGAAGCTTTCTTT.

The chain carries TRBV29-1 and TRBJ2-1; D is undetermined. V lost 4 bases and J 9 bases, leaving 10 bases between the germline ends. The germline CDR1 and CDR2 sequences are SQVTM and ANQGSEA. The CDR3 sequence is 11 residues long. CDR3 sequence (DNA): TGCAGCGTTGTTAGCTCCGCTGAGCAGTTCTTC. Translated: CSVVSSAEQFF.

The J gene is TRBJ1-1, the V gene TRBV7-2; 7 bases fit TRBD1. Per germline, CDR1 SGHTA and CDR2 FQGNSA. This CDR3 is built from 15 residues. Trimming removed 2 bases from V and 4 bases from J; junction bases left unmatched: 7. In nucleotides, the CDR3 is TGTGCCAGCAGCTTACAGGGGGGCGGGTTCACTGAAGCTTTCTTT. Translating it yields CASSLQGGGFTEAFF.

The rearrangement uses TRBV7-9 and TRBJ2-1, with 8 bases fitting TRBD2. This CDR3 comprises 15 residues. Trimming cost V 5 bases and J 7 bases; bases outside gene matches: 10. Germline values: CDR1 SEHNR, CDR2 FQNEAQ (reference sequence). The CDR3 coding sequence is TGTGCCAGCAGCGTTTCGGGACTAGTATATAATGAGCAGTTCTTC. Translating gives CASSVSGLVYNEQFF.

V is TRBV29-1 and J is TRBJ1-1; 10 positions match TRBD1. Germline V gene lookup returns CDR1 SQVTM and CDR2 ANQGSEA. V lost 6 bases, J lost 1 base, and 2 bases stayed unmatched. The CDR3 has 13 amino acids. The CDR3, as DNA: TGCAGCGTAGGGGACAGGGGGAACACTGAAGCTTTCTTT. Protein product: CSVGDRGNTEAFF.

The V and J genes are TRBV27 and TRBJ2-7; 7 bases are a match to TRBD1. The J segment lost 0 bases and the V segment lost 6 bases, leaving 5 bases of the junction unmatched. CDR1 and CDR2 (germline): MNHEY, SMNVEV (reference sequence). The CDR3 covers 14 residues. DNA of the CDR3: TGTGCCAGCAGAAGGGGACAGCTCTCCTACGAGCAGTACTTC. Translation: CASRRGQLSYEQYF.

The gene calls are TRBV5-1 and TRBJ2-5; 13 nucleotides match TRBD2. The CDR3 sequence is 16 residues long. Germline CDR1 and CDR2: SGHRS and YFSETQ. Germline trimming cut 0 bases from V and 1 base from J; bases unmatched to any gene: 0. As DNA, the CDR3 is TGCGCCAGCAGCTTGGGACTAGCGGGAGGCCAAGAGACCCAGTACTTC. It yields the protein CASSLGLAGGQETQYF.

The CDR3 sequence is CSAIYRGREASYEQYF. In DNA, the CDR3 is TGCAGCGCCATCTATAGGGGGCGGGAGGCTTCCTACGAGCAGTACTTC. This chain joins TRBV29-1 and TRBJ2-7; tentatively, D is TRBD2 (8 bases). Trimming removed 7 bases at V and 1 base at J, with 23 bases between. This CDR3 has 16 amino acids. Germline V lookup: CDR1 SQVTM, CDR2 ANQGSEA.

CDR3 sequence: CASTSPSGGDGTDTQYF. Here the CDR3 DNA reads TGTGCTAGCACAAGCCCTTCCGGAGGGGACGGCACAGATACGCAGTATTTT. The V gene is TRBV12-5, the J gene TRBJ2-3, with D possibly TRBD2 on 6 matching bases. V was pared by 9 bases and J by 1 base, with 23 bases between. The CDR3 contains 17 residues. The V gene's germline CDR1 is LGHNT and CDR2 FRNRAP.

The rearrangement links TRBV11-2 to TRBJ2-7; TRBD1 matches at 7 bases. Germline V gene lookup returns CDR1 SGHAT and CDR2 FQNNGV. With 5 bases clipped from V and 3 bases from J, the junction kept 7 bases outside the gene matches. CDR3 length: 14 amino acids. The CDR3 spells CASSNGQVGYEQYF. CDR3 sequence (DNA): TGTGCCAGCAGCAACGGACAGGTGGGCTACGAGCAGTACTTC.

The chain has TRBV28 and TRBJ2-1; D not resolved. Deletions cut 6 bases from V and 6 bases from J, with 18 bases between. Germline lookup yields CDR1 MDHEN and CDR2 SYDVKM. This CDR3 contains 15 residues. The CDR3: CASRSMSLSGNEQFF. The DNA for the CDR3 is TGTGCCAGCAGATCTATGAGTCTGTCAGGCAATGAGCAGTTCTTC.

V usage is TRBV7-9 and J usage is TRBJ2-5, with D perhaps matching TRBD1 (6 bases). Per the germline V gene, CDR1 is SEHNR and CDR2 is FQNEAQ (reference sequence). This CDR3 comprises 15 residues. The V and J ends lost 1 base and 3 bases respectively, with 12 bases between them. DNA for the CDR3: TGTGCCAGCAGCTTAGGACCGACAGGCGAAGAGACCCAGTACTTC. Amino acids: CASSLGPTGEETQYF. Combining the CDR3 with reference TRBV7-9 and TRBJ2-5 gives the whole variable domain DTGVSQNPRHKITKRGQNVTFRCDPISEHNRLYWYRQTLGQGPEFLTYFQNEAQLEKSRLLSDRFSAERPKGSFSTLEIQRTEQGDSAMYLCASSLGPTGEETQYFGPGTRLLVL.

The gene calls are TRBV28 and TRBJ2-2; 16 positions match TRBD2. CDR3 length equals 15 residues. Germline CDR1 is MDHEN and CDR2 is SYDVKM. V gave up 7 bases and J gave up 6 bases; unmatched junction bases: 2. The CDR3, as DNA: TGTGCCAGCATTGGGACTAGCGGGAGGGCCGGGGAGCTGTTTTTT. Translating it yields CASIGTSGRAGELFF.

This chain links TRBV27 with TRBJ2-7; 10 bases align to TRBD1. V shed 2 bases, J shed 7 bases, and the junction held 8 bases outside the gene matches. Germline V gene data show CDR1 as MNHEY and CDR2 as SMNVEV (reference sequence). CDR3 size: 15 residues. The CDR3 sequence: CASSLTTGQGWEQYF. DNA for the CDR3: TGTGCCAGCAGTTTAACTACGGGACAGGGGTGGGAGCAGTACTTC.

This clone has a single count. The genes are TRBV15 and TRBJ2-1; a weak D match, TRBD2 (6 bases). Per germline, CDR1 LNHNV and CDR2 YYDKDF (reference sequence). Trimming took 1 base from V and 9 from J, leaving 16 bases between them. The CDR3 is made up of 15 amino acids. Here the CDR3 reads CATSRVNSGRVEQFF. CDR3 nucleotides: TGTGCCACCAGCAGAGTTAATAGCGGCCGGGTTGAGCAGTTCTTC.

This chain uses TRBV6-6 with TRBJ1-1, with 8 nucleotides matching TRBD1. CDR3 length equals 14 residues. CDR1 and CDR2 from the germline V gene are MNHNY and SVGAGI (reference sequence). With V trimmed by 5 bases and J by 1 base, 3 bases remained unmatched. The CDR3 region is CASSQDRENTEAFF. In DNA, the CDR3 is TGTGCCAGCAGTCAGGACAGGGAGAACACTGAAGCTTTCTTT.